The 11 T cell receptor beta chains reported below all come from one sample, sequenced in a study of PD-1 blockade in mismatch repair-deficient tumors. Assay: immunoSEQ multiplex PCR; the TCRdb copy retains only in-frame clones and omits some. Of 11,000 to 15,000 clones detected, 75% to 85% appear once; the ten largest clones hold approximately 1.7%. Sequenced here: PBMCs, sampled less than 15 weeks after starting pembrolizumab. Receptor source: an adult with mismatch repair-deficient cancer.

This clone has just one count. The CDR3 is CASSFGGNTEAFF. The CDR3 DNA reads as TGTGCCAGCAGCTTCGGGGGGAACACTGAAGCTTTCTTT. The chain links TRBV7-9 to TRBJ1-1, with D perhaps TRBD1 (5 bases). Germline V CDR1 and CDR2: SEHNR, FQNEAQ (reference sequence). The length of the CDR3 is 13 residues. The ends were cut back, 3 bases at V and 1 base at J, with 6 bases in the middle.

J is TRBJ2-1 and V is TRBV7-2; 12 nucleotides line up with TRBD2. The germline V gene has CDR1 SGHTA and CDR2 FQGNSA. CDR3 length: 15 amino acids. Germline trimming cut 3 bases from V and 7 bases from J; bases unmatched to any gene: 4. CDR3 protein: CASSLTSGSLNEQFF. CDR3 in DNA: TGTGCCAGCAGCTTGACTAGCGGGAGTTTAAATGAGCAGTTCTTC.

This clone has just one count. This rearrangement joins TRBV20-1 to TRBJ1-1, with D unclear. Germline V lookup: CDR1 DFQATT, CDR2 SNEGSKA (reference sequence). V was cut by 0 bases and J by 7 bases, with 6 bases left in between. This CDR3 has 11 amino acids. CDR3 loop: CSARDVGEAFF. The CDR3 bases are TGCAGTGCTAGAGACGTCGGTGAAGCTTTCTTT.

The sample holds a few counts of this clone. V usage is TRBV7-9 and J usage is TRBJ1-4; D gene unclear. Germline V lookup: CDR1 SEHNR, CDR2 FQNEAQ (reference sequence). There are 14 residues in the CDR3. V was pared by 2 bases and J by 6 bases, with 10 bases between. The CDR3 region is CASSLRGRDEKLFF. The CDR3 nucleotides are TGTGCCAGCAGCTTACGCGGGAGAGATGAAAAACTGTTTTTT.

The chain joins TRBV9 to TRBJ2-4; tentative D call: TRBD2 (6 bases). The germline gives CDR1 SGDLS, CDR2 YYNGEE. This CDR3 is 14 amino acids long. Between the trimmed V and J ends, which lost 3 bases and 8 bases, there was a span of 15 bases. CDR3 in amino acids: CASSGRGIRDIQYF. In DNA form, the CDR3 reads TGTGCCAGCAGCGGGAGGGGAATACGCGACATTCAGTACTTC.

The V gene is TRBV28, the J gene TRBJ2-7, with D perhaps TRBD2 (6 bases). Germline V gene lookup returns CDR1 MDHEN and CDR2 SYDVKM. CDR3 length equals 13 residues. Deletions cut 10 bases from V and 5 bases from J, with 18 bases between. As DNA, the CDR3 is TGTGCCACCCGAGTGGAGGGTTCCGACGAGCAGTACTTC. Translated, it gives CATRVEGSDEQYF. Looking up the rest from reference TRBV28 and TRBJ2-7 gives the full variable domain: DVKVTQSSRYLVKRTGEKVFLECVQDMDHENMFWYRQDPGLGLRLIYFSYDVKMKEKGDIPEGYSVSREKKERFSLILESASTNQTSMYLCATRVEGSDEQYFGPGTRLTVT.

The rearrangement joins TRBV30 to TRBJ2-5, with D maybe TRBD1 (6 bases). The germline gives CDR1 GTSNPN, CDR2 SVGIG (reference sequence). The CDR3 has 12 residues. V lost 1 base, J lost 5 bases, and 8 bases lay in between. The CDR3 bases are TGTGCCTGGAGTGACAGGGCTGAGACCCAGTACTTC. Its protein is CAWSDRAETQYF.

The chain couples TRBV11-2 to TRBJ1-2; 7 bases are a match to TRBD1. The CDR3 length is 14 residues. The germline V gene has CDR1 SGHAT and CDR2 FQNNGV. The V and J ends lost 1 base and 6 bases, in that order; junction bases with no gene match: 5. The CDR3 DNA reads as TGTGCCAGCAGCTTAGTAACAGGGGAAGATGGCTACACCTTC. This translates into CASSLVTGEDGYTF.

J is TRBJ1-4 and V is TRBV6-1, with a tentative D call TRBD1 (6 bases). Between the trimmed V and J ends, which lost 0 bases and 4 bases, there was a span of 6 bases. Germline V CDR1 and CDR2: MNHNS, SASEGT. This CDR3 comprises 14 residues. This CDR3 is CASSEAQGNEKLFF. In DNA, the CDR3 is TGTGCCAGCAGTGAAGCACAGGGTAATGAAAAACTGTTTTTT.

As DNA, the CDR3 is TGTGCCAATGAACCGGGACAGGGGGACGGCGAGCAGTACTTC. Protein: CANEPGQGDGEQYF. The chain is built from TRBV11-3 and TRBJ2-7; 11 positions match TRBD1. This CDR3 comprises 14 residues. Trimming took 10 bases from V and 6 from J; bases not matched to a gene: 11. From germline, CDR1 is SGHNT and CDR2 YENEEA.

The chain joins TRBV18 to TRBJ1-6; 9 positions agree with TRBD1. V shed 5 bases and J 10 bases; nucleotides not matched to a gene: 12. Germline V gene data show CDR1 as KGHSH and CDR2 as LQKENI. The CDR3 covers 16 residues. Here the CDR3 DNA reads TGTGCCAGCTCAGGGGACAGGGTGAAGATAGGATCACCCCTCCACTTT. It encodes CASSGDRVKIGSPLHF.